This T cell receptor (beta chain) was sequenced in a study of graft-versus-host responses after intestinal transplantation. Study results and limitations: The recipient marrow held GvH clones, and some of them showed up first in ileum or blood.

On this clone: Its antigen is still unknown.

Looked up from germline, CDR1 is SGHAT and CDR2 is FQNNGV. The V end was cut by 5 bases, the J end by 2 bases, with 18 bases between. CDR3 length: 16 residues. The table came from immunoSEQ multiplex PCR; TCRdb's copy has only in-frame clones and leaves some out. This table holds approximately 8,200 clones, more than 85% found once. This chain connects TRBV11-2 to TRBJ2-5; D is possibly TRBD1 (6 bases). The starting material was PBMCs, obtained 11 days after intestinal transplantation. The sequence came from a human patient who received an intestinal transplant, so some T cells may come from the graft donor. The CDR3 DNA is TGTGCCAGCAGCCGGGGCGCGCAGGGGACACAAGAGACCCAGTACTTC. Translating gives CASSRGAQGTQETQYF.